This is a list of T cell receptor beta chains from one sample in a study of cytomegalovirus exposure and HLA in healthy donors. Profiled with immunoSEQ multiplex PCR; TCRdb holds only in-frame clones, not every one. The data hold 90,000 or so clones, with roughly 78% observed a single time. The specimen sequenced was PBMCs. Source of these receptors: a male donor in good health and CMV-seropositive. Both conserved end residues are part of each CDR3. Each record gives: D gene, clone size, V gene, J gene, CDR3 length, CDR3 protein, CDR3 DNA. The D gene is left open where the match is weak. For some rows the clone size is stated as once, few or many, or as a class when expanded; others skip it.

NA	few	TRBV29-1	TRBJ2-7	12	CSVVGQGGEQYF	TGCAGCGTTGTTGGTCAAGGGGGCGAGCAGTACTTC
NA	NA	TRBV6-1	TRBJ1-4	17	CASSDLRGAATNEKLFF	TGTGCCAGCAGTGACCTCAGGGGCGCCGCAACTAATGAAAAACTGTTTTTT
TRBD2	NA	TRBV6-6	TRBJ2-5	12	CASLGRAETQYF	TGTGCCAGTCTAGGGAGGGCAGAGACCCAGTACTTC
NA	NA	TRBV19	TRBJ1-1	15	CASSMGTGRYTEAFF	TGTGCCAGTAGTATGGGTACAGGAAGGTATACTGAAGCTTTCTTT
TRBD2	NA	TRBV5-1	TRBJ2-7	15	CASSLATGGPSEQYF	TGCGCCAGCAGCTTGGCGACGGGAGGGCCGTCCGAGCAGTACTTC
NA	NA	TRBV19	TRBJ1-5	15	CASSIGGYSNQPQHF	TGTGCCAGTAGTATCGGCGGCTATAGCAATCAGCCCCAGCATTTT
NA	few	TRBV6-1	TRBJ2-7	13	CASSEITSYEQYF	TGTGCCAGCAGTGAAATTACTTCCTACGAGCAGTACTTC
TRBD1	NA	TRBV10-3	TRBJ1-1	18	CAISDTPGGQGRNTEAFF	TGTGCCATCAGTGATACCCCTGGGGGACAGGGTAGGAACACTGAAGCTTTCTTT
TRBD2	once	TRBV9	TRBJ2-5	17	CASSGGTSGGLQETQYF	TGTGCCAGCAGCGGAGGGACTAGCGGGGGGCTACAAGAGACCCAGTACTTC
TRBD2	NA	TRBV29-1	TRBJ2-5	15	CSVVLAGGVQGTQYF	TGCAGCGTTGTTCTAGCGGGGGGCGTCCAGGGGACCCAGTACTTC
NA	NA	TRBV28	TRBJ2-5	12	CASHSVKETQYF	TGTGCCAGCCACTCGGTCAAAGAGACCCAGTACTTC
TRBD1	NA	TRBV5-1	TRBJ1-2	19	CASSFSQGDRGLSNYGYTF	TGCGCCAGCAGCTTCTCCCAGGGGGACAGGGGGCTTTCTAACTATGGCTACACCTTC
TRBD2	NA	TRBV28	TRBJ2-6	18	CASAVAGEHNSGANVLTF	TGTGCCAGCGCGGTAGCGGGGGAACATAACTCTGGGGCCAACGTCCTGACTTTC
TRBD2	NA	TRBV30	TRBJ2-3	17	CAWREGGIAGFTDTQYF	TGTGCCTGGAGAGAGGGGGGGATAGCGGGATTCACAGATACGCAGTATTTT
NA	NA	TRBV5-4	TRBJ1-3	15	CASSPSGTGGNTIYF	TGTGCCAGCAGCCCCAGCGGCACGGGCGGAAACACCATATATTTT
TRBD2	once	TRBV5-6	TRBJ2-7	14	CASRIAGLPYEQYF	TGTGCCAGCAGGATAGCGGGATTACCCTACGAGCAGTACTTC
TRBD2	NA	TRBV4-1	TRBJ2-7	15	CASSPVAGTSYEQYF	TGCGCCAGCAGCCCGGTAGCGGGTACCTCCTACGAGCAGTACTTC
TRBD1	few	TRBV27	TRBJ2-1	13	CASSWDSYNEQFF	TGTGCCAGCAGTTGGGACAGTTACAATGAGCAGTTCTTC
NA	NA	TRBV14	TRBJ1-2	12	CASSISGSGYTF	TGTGCCAGCAGCATTTCAGGGTCTGGCTACACCTTC
TRBD1	NA	TRBV6-1	TRBJ1-2	17	CASSETRDRVRGYGYTF	TGTGCCAGCAGTGAGACTCGGGACAGGGTAAGAGGCTATGGCTACACCTTC
NA	NA	TRBV7-6	TRBJ1-6	14	CASSLGGLGSPLHF	TGTGCCAGCAGCCTCGGGGGGCTAGGTTCACCCCTCCACTTT
TRBD1	NA	TRBV19	TRBJ1-6	17	CATKDTGTGGSNSPLHF	TGTGCCACCAAGGATACCGGGACAGGGGGCAGTAATTCACCCCTCCACTTT
NA	NA	TRBV10-2	TRBJ2-7	14	CASTTGTASYEQYF	TGCGCCAGCACAACCGGGACTGCCTCCTACGAGCAGTACTTC
TRBD2	NA	TRBV28	TRBJ2-2	16	CASSLGLAGGAGELFF	TGTGCCAGCAGTTTGGGACTAGCGGGAGGTGCCGGGGAGCTGTTTTTT
NA	NA	TRBV9	TRBJ2-5	15	CASSAERGGEETQYF	TGTGCCAGCAGCGCCGAAAGGGGGGGCGAGGAGACCCAGTACTTC
NA	NA	TRBV19	TRBJ2-5	11	CASSTPGAQYF	TGTGCCAGTAGTACCCCAGGGGCCCAGTACTTC
NA	NA	TRBV6-1	TRBJ2-5	13	CASSERLAETQYF	TGTGCCAGCAGTGAACGGCTAGCGGAGACCCAGTACTTC
NA	NA	TRBV11-2	TRBJ2-1	15	CASSFDGSSYNEQFF	TGTGCCAGCAGCTTTGACGGGAGCTCCTACAATGAGCAGTTCTTC
NA	NA	TRBV27	TRBJ1-1	13	CASKETGNTEAFF	TGTGCCAGCAAAGAGACAGGGAACACTGAAGCTTTCTTT
NA	NA	TRBV6-1	TRBJ2-1	15	CASSSEGLWGDGQFF	TGTGCCAGCAGCTCAGAGGGCCTGTGGGGGGATGGGCAGTTCTTC
NA	NA	TRBV9	TRBJ1-2	14	CASSVESGPYGYTF	TGTGCCAGCAGCGTAGAGTCAGGCCCGTATGGCTACACCTTC
NA	NA	TRBV5-1	TRBJ1-1	12	CASSENQGEAFF	TGCGCCAGCAGCGAAAACCAGGGGGAAGCTTTCTTT
NA	NA	TRBV27	TRBJ1-2	13	CASSATVNYGYTF	TGTGCCAGCAGTGCGACAGTCAACTATGGCTACACCTTC
NA	NA	TRBV28	TRBJ1-4	15	CASSFLGGTNEKLFF	TGTGCCAGCAGTTTCCTCGGGGGTACTAATGAAAAACTGTTTTTT
NA	NA	TRBV30	TRBJ2-7	15	CAWSVLWSREYEQYF	TGTGCCTGGAGTGTACTTTGGAGCAGGGAATACGAGCAGTACTTC
NA	few	TRBV5-6	TRBJ2-3	16	CASSLGGGTSTDTQYF	TGTGCCAGCAGCTTGGGCGGCGGGACTAGCACAGATACGCAGTATTTT
TRBD2	NA	TRBV28	TRBJ2-5	18	CASSLPPRSGGRTETQYF	TGTGCCAGCAGTCTACCCCCTAGATCGGGCGGGAGAACGGAGACCCAGTACTTC
TRBD1	NA	TRBV9	TRBJ2-5	16	CASSVDGQGIVETQYF	TGTGCCAGCAGCGTAGACGGACAGGGTATTGTGGAGACCCAGTACTTC
TRBD1	NA	TRBV30	TRBJ2-7	13	CAWRQGASYEQYF	TGTGCCTGGAGACAGGGGGCCTCCTACGAGCAGTACTTC
TRBD2	NA	TRBV4-1	TRBJ2-1	14	CASSTRTSPNEQFF	TGCGCCAGCAGCACCCGGACTAGCCCCAATGAGCAGTTCTTC
TRBD2	NA	TRBV27	TRBJ2-7	15	CASSLLLSGSLEQYF	TGTGCCAGCAGTCTGCTTTTGAGCGGGAGTCTCGAGCAGTACTTC
NA	few	TRBV5-6	TRBJ2-1	15	CASSLLHWAYNEQFF	TGTGCCAGCAGCTTACTCCATTGGGCGTACAATGAGCAGTTCTTC
TRBD2	NA	TRBV30	TRBJ2-4	14	CAWSLGGSENIQYF	TGTGCCTGGAGTCTGGGAGGGAGTGAAAACATTCAGTACTTC
NA	few	TRBV2	TRBJ1-5	14	CASRAQISNQPQHF	TGTGCCAGCAGGGCACAGATTAGCAATCAGCCCCAGCATTTT
NA	NA	TRBV9	TRBJ2-5	14	CASSDDGGRKTQYF	TGTGCCAGCAGCGATGATGGGGGCCGAAAGACCCAGTACTTC
NA	NA	TRBV2	TRBJ1-4	14	CASRYKAGNEKLFF	TGTGCCAGCAGATACAAGGCGGGCAATGAAAAACTGTTTTTT
TRBD2	few	TRBV6-5	TRBJ2-1	14	CASSSVGGWGPAFF	TGTGCCAGCAGTTCCGTGGGAGGGTGGGGCCCGGCGTTCTTC
TRBD1	NA	TRBV6-5	TRBJ2-7	12	CATTKGAYEQYF	TGTGCCACCACGAAGGGGGCTTACGAGCAGTACTTC
TRBD1	NA	TRBV7-2	TRBJ2-7	15	CASSIGQGLSYEQYF	TGTGCCAGCAGCATAGGACAGGGGCTGTCCTACGAGCAGTACTTC
TRBD1	NA	TRBV25-1	TRBJ1-3	14	CASSPTGGGNTIYF	TGTGCCAGCAGCCCCACAGGGGGAGGAAACACCATATATTTT
TRBD2	once	TRBV5-8	TRBJ2-5	17	CASSLFRASGLQETQYF	TGTGCCAGCAGCTTGTTTAGGGCTAGCGGGCTTCAAGAGACCCAGTACTTC
NA	once	TRBV10-3	TRBJ2-7	14	CATRHGTTIDEQYF	TGTGCCACAAGACACGGGACAACAATCGACGAGCAGTACTTC
NA	NA	TRBV28	TRBJ2-6	19	CASSSITATGSSGANVLTF	TGTGCCAGCAGTTCCATAACGGCTACAGGTAGCTCTGGGGCCAACGTCCTGACTTTC
NA	once	TRBV2	TRBJ2-2	14	CASSGVTNTGELFF	TGTGCCAGCAGTGGGGTGACTAACACCGGGGAGCTGTTTTTT
TRBD1	few	TRBV4-2	TRBJ1-6	16	CASSQEGGQGYSPLHF	TGTGCCAGCAGCCAAGAAGGAGGACAGGGGTATTCACCCCTCCACTTT
NA	NA	TRBV27	TRBJ2-1	13	CASSLGQYNEQFF	TGTGCCAGCAGTTTAGGACAGTACAATGAGCAGTTCTTC
TRBD2	NA	TRBV28	TRBJ2-7	15	CASSLRRGSSYEQYF	TGTGCCAGCAGTTTGAGGCGGGGGAGCTCCTACGAGCAGTACTTC